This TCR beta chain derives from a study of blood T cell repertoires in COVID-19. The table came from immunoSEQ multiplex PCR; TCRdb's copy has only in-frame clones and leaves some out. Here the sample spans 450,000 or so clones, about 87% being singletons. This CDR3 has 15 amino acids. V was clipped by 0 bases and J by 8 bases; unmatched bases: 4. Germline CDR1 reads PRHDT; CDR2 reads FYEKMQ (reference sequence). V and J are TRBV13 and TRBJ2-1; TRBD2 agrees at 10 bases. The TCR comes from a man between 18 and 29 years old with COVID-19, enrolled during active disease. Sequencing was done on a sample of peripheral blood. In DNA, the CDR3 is TGTGCCAGCAGCTTAGGACTAGCGGGGTACGATGAGCAGTTCTTC. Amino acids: CASSLGLAGYDEQFF.